This T cell receptor beta chain stems from a study of chemoradiotherapy in HPV16-positive cancers. Looked up from germline, CDR1 is KGHSH and CDR2 is LQKENI. The CDR3 is made up of 17 amino acids. V was cut by 2 bases and J by 0 bases, with 14 bases left in between. Of note for this clone: Its antigen is currently unknown.

Study results and limitations: For HPV16-positive patients, expanding HPV-responsive T cells associated with longer recurrence-free survival. Functional assays defining HPV-specific T cells used only a couple of HPV16-positive patients.

The method was immunoSEQ multiplex PCR; TCRdb's version includes in-frame clones alone and lacks a portion of them. The top ten clones hold more than 20% of a sample with 25,000 to 30,000 clones, 90% to 95% of them seen once. Sample: blood, taken from a patient who underwent chemoradiotherapy. The TCR comes from a human donor with HPV-associated anogenital cancer. V usage is TRBV18 and J usage is TRBJ1-3; D not certain. Written as DNA, the CDR3 is TGTGCCAGCTCACCAACACCGGGGATAGACTCTGGAAACACCATATATTTT. It specifies CASSPTPGIDSGNTIYF.